The 20 T cell receptor beta chains in this list originate from one sample, sequenced in a study of T cells in Graves' hyperthyroidism and ophthalmopathy (dated by TCRdb to between 2018 and 2021). Libraries were prepared through multiplex PCR. Sequencing was carried out with an Illumina HiSeq 2000. TCR beta CDR3 regions were amplified from RNA transcripts. For the first round of RT-PCR on the TCR CDR3, the HTBI primer set was used together with the Qiagen OneStep RT-PCR kit. TCRdb redid the processing of the public reads, applying fastp at Q25 and MiXCR, and retained in-frame beta chains. When rows share a CDR3 protein, they turn into one entry using the most common DNA and genes. The sample yields about 500,000 distinct CDR3 sequences; about 15% were counted once. The leading ten clones occupy less than 20% of the sample. The specimen was blood. Receptors originate from a woman younger than 35 with Graves' hyperthyroidism.

In its sample, this clonotype was seen many times. This rearrangement joins TRBV13 to TRBJ1-4; D not certain. Between the trimmed V and J ends, which lost 1 base and 7 bases, there was a span of 7 bases. The germline CDR1 and CDR2 sequences are PRHDT and FYEKMQ (reference sequence). This CDR3 is built from 13 residues. CDR3 sequence: CASSLEGGEKLFF. CDR3 DNA sequence: TGTGCCAGCAGCTTAGAAGGCGGTGAAAAACTGTTTTTT.

This clonotype came up a few times. The rearrangement links TRBV30 to TRBJ1-5; D may be TRBD1 (5 bases). V was cut by 4 bases and J by 1 base, with 11 bases left in between. The germline gives CDR1 GTSNPN, CDR2 SVGIG (reference sequence). The CDR3 is made up of 14 amino acids. CDR3 protein: CAWNGGGSNQPQHF. Written as DNA, the CDR3 is TGTGCCTGGAATGGGGGAGGGAGCAATCAGCCCCAGCATTTT. The complete variable domain, with remaining parts taken from reference TRBV30 and TRBJ1-5, reads SQTIHQWPATLVQPVGSPLSLECTVEGTSNPNLYWYRQAAGRGLQLLFYSVGIGQISSEVPQNLSASRPQDRQFILSSKKLLLSDSGFYLCAWNGGGSNQPQHFGDGTRLSIL.

The table lists this clonotype with many counts. This rearrangement joins TRBV7-6 to TRBJ2-3; D gene ambiguous. The germline V and J ends were trimmed by 1 base and 6 bases, with 8 bases remaining between them. Looked up from germline, CDR1 is SGHVS and CDR2 is FNYEAQ. The CDR3 has 13 residues. CDR3 loop: CASSLGMGDTQYF. CDR3 coding DNA: TGTGCCAGCAGCTTAGGGATGGGGGATACGCAGTATTTT.

The chain is built from TRBV7-9 and TRBJ2-2; a possible D gene is TRBD2 (6 bases). V shed 3 bases and J shed 1 base, with 9 bases lying between them. The CDR3 contains 15 residues. The germline gives CDR1 SEHNR, CDR2 FQNEAQ (reference sequence). The CDR3 sequence is CASSFLSGNTGELFF. The CDR3 region has the DNA TGTGCCAGCAGCTTTCTTAGCGGGAACACCGGGGAGCTGTTTTTT.

The rearrangement joins TRBV20-1 to TRBJ1-1; TRBD1 is a possible D gene (5 bases). Trimming took 0 bases from V and 1 from J, leaving 18 bases between them. CDR1 is DFQATT, CDR2 SNEGSKA, per germline (reference sequence). This CDR3 contains 17 residues. The CDR3 here is CSARDRSGPFRNTEAFF. The CDR3 coding sequence is TGCAGTGCTAGAGATCGGTCAGGGCCCTTCAGGAACACTGAAGCTTTCTTT.

This clonotype has a count of ten or more. CDR3 sequence: CASSVGGTNTGELFF. In DNA form, the CDR3 reads TGCGCCAGCAGCGTAGGAGGGACCAACACCGGGGAGCTGTTTTTT. This chain links TRBV5-1 with TRBJ2-2; the D gene is possibly TRBD2 (6 bases). The CDR3 has 15 amino acids. V dropped 4 bases and J dropped 2 bases, with 12 bases sitting between them. Germline values: CDR1 SGHRS, CDR2 YFSETQ.

This clonotype was observed at least ten times. CDR3 nucleotide sequence: TGTGCCACCAGCAGGACCGACATCTCTGGAAACACCATATATTTT. It specifies CATSRTDISGNTIYF. The rearrangement joins TRBV15 to TRBJ1-3; D is undetermined. The CDR3 has 15 residues. V was clipped by 3 bases and J by 0 bases, with 9 bases between them. Germline CDR1 reads LNHNV; CDR2 reads YYDKDF (reference sequence).

This clonotype was recorded at least ten times. The rearrangement links TRBV2 to TRBJ1-1; D gene ambiguous. Germline V gene lookup returns CDR1 SNHLY and CDR2 FYNNEI. CDR3 length: 13 amino acids. Between the trimmed V and J ends, which lost 2 bases and 6 bases, there was a span of 10 bases. CDR3 DNA: TGTGCCAGCAGTGAATCAAGGGAGGCTGAAGCTTTCTTT. This gives the protein CASSESREAEAFF.

Only a few counts were recorded for this clonotype. The rearrangement uses TRBV7-3 and TRBJ2-1; possibly TRBD2 for D (6 bases). The CDR3 has 15 amino acids. V dropped 5 bases and J dropped 4 bases, with 15 bases sitting between them. Germline values: CDR1 SGHTA, CDR2 FQGTGA. The chain's CDR3 is CASSGSAGRYNEQFF. CDR3 nucleotide sequence: TGTGCCAGCAGCGGCTCGGCGGGAAGGTACAATGAGCAGTTCTTC. Looking up the rest from reference TRBV7-3 and TRBJ2-1 gives the full variable domain: GAGVSQTPSNKVTEKGKYVELRCDPISGHTALYWYRQSLGQGPEFLIYFQGTGAADDSGLPNDRFFAVRPEGSVSTLKIQRTERGDSAVYLCASSGSAGRYNEQFFGPGTRLTVL.

The chain recombines TRBV12-3 or TRBV12-4 with TRBJ2-2, with 11 bases that match TRBD2. V lost 1 base and J lost 5; bases outside the gene matches: 9. The CDR3 covers 18 residues. The chain's CDR3 is CASSLEHVAGGSTGELFF. CDR3 nucleotides: TGTGCCAGCAGTTTAGAGCATGTAGCGGGAGGGTCAACCGGGGAGCTGTTTTTT.

This clonotype has at least ten counts. This chain uses TRBV30 with TRBJ1-6; a possible D gene is TRBD1 (6 bases). Germline V gene data show CDR1 as GTSNPN and CDR2 as SVGIG (reference sequence). Between the trimmed V and J ends, which lost 2 bases and 7 bases, there was a span of 15 bases. The length of the CDR3 is 15 residues. The CDR3 sequence is CAWSPTRGANSPLHF. CDR3 sequence (DNA): TGTGCCTGGAGTCCGACGAGGGGGGCCAATTCACCCCTCCACTTT.

This rearrangement joins TRBV18 to TRBJ2-1; TRBD2 is a possible D gene (5 bases). The length of the CDR3 is 16 residues. V was cut by 4 bases and J by 7 bases, with 20 bases left in between. CDR1 and CDR2 from the germline V gene are KGHSH and LQKENI. The CDR3 loop is CASSLREGKSENEQFF. The CDR3 bases are TGTGCCAGCTCACTCCGAGAGGGAAAATCCGAAAATGAGCAGTTCTTC.

This clonotype was seen a handful of times. V gene TRBV4-1 combines with J gene TRBJ2-5; D unresolved. Trimming cost V 0 bases and J 7 bases, with 6 bases left between them. The germline gives CDR1 MGHRA, CDR2 YSYEKL. The CDR3 totals 12 residues. CDR3 in amino acids: CASSQDGRTQYF. CDR3 coding DNA: TGCGCCAGCAGCCAAGACGGCCGGACCCAGTACTTC.

This clonotype was counted ten times or more. J is TRBJ2-7 and V is TRBV5-1, with D perhaps TRBD2 (6 bases). The CDR3 sequence is 15 residues long. The V gene's germline CDR1 is SGHRS and CDR2 YFSETQ. V was trimmed by 3 bases and J by 2 bases, leaving 15 bases between them. The CDR3 loop is CASSSSSAGTYEQYF. The CDR3 DNA reads TGCGCCAGCAGCTCTTCTAGCGCTGGAACCTACGAGCAGTACTTC.

The chain is built from TRBV13 and TRBJ1-6; the D is unclear. The V end was cut by 5 bases, the J end by 5 bases, with 13 bases between. The CDR3 length is 15 residues. Germline assignment: CDR1 PRHDT and CDR2 FYEKMQ (reference sequence). CDR3 coding DNA: TGTGCCAGCAGCAAGGTCCCGGGTAATAATTCACCCCTCCACTTT. This translates into CASSKVPGNNSPLHF.

This clonotype was picked up many times. The V and J genes are TRBV7-2 and TRBJ1-5; the D is unclear. The germline CDR1 and CDR2 sequences are SGHTA and FQGNSA. The CDR3 is 15 amino acids. V was pared by 5 bases and J by 3 bases, with 14 bases between. CDR3 sequence reads: CASSPRPSVNQPQHF. Here the CDR3 DNA reads TGTGCCAGCAGCCCCCGACCAAGTGTCAATCAGCCCCAGCATTTT.

In this sample, this clonotype turned up many times. V and J are TRBV24-1 and TRBJ2-1; 10 bases are a match to TRBD2. The CDR3 consists of 15 residues. Per germline, CDR1 KGHDR and CDR2 SFDVKD. With 8 bases clipped from V and 4 bases from J, the junction kept 7 bases outside the gene matches. CDR3 bases: TGTGCCACCAAGGGGGGGACTAGCGATTACAATGAGCAGTTCTTC. It encodes CATKGGTSDYNEQFF.

This rearrangement joins TRBV20-1 to TRBJ2-1; 16 bases are shared with TRBD2. J lost 7 bases, V lost 6 bases, and 6 bases had no gene match. Germline assignment: CDR1 DFQATT and CDR2 SNEGSKA (reference sequence). The CDR3 is made up of 15 amino acids. The CDR3 coding sequence is TGCAGTGCCTCGGGACTAGCGGGAGGGGGGAATGAGCAGTTCTTC. Protein product: CSASGLAGGGNEQFF.

The rearrangement joins TRBV20-1 to TRBJ2-3; 14 bases agree with TRBD2. Germline assignment: CDR1 DFQATT and CDR2 SNEGSKA (reference sequence). Trimming took 0 bases from V and 2 from J; bases not matched to a gene: 10. The CDR3 has 19 residues. The CDR3 loop reads CSARDWGGLAGGVTDTQYF. In DNA, the CDR3 is TGCAGTGCTAGAGATTGGGGTGGACTAGCGGGAGGAGTCACAGATACGCAGTATTTT.

The rearrangement uses TRBV25-1 and TRBJ2-2; 8 nucleotides agree with TRBD2. The CDR3 has 21 amino acids. Germline lookup yields CDR1 MGHDK and CDR2 SYGVNS. J was trimmed by 7 bases and V by 7 bases; bases with no gene match: 29. The CDR3, as DNA: TGTGCCAGCAAGAACGGCGCTAATAGTATGGGACTAGGCCGTGAGGACGGGGAGCTGTTTTTT. Amino acids: CASKNGANSMGLGREDGELFF.